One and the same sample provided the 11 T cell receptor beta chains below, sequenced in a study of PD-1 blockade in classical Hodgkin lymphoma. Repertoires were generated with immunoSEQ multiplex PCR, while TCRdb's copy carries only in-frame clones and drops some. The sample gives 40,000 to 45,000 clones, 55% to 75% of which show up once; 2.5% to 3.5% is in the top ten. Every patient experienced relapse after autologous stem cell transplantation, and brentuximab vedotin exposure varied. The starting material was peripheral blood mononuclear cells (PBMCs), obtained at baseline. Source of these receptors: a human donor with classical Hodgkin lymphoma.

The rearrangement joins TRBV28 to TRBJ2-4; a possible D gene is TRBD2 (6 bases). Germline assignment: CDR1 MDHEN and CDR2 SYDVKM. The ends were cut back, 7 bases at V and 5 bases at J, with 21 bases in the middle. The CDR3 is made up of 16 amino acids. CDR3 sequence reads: CASNPHGTPGQNIQYF. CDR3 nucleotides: TGTGCCAGCAATCCACACGGGACTCCGGGACAAAACATTCAGTACTTC.

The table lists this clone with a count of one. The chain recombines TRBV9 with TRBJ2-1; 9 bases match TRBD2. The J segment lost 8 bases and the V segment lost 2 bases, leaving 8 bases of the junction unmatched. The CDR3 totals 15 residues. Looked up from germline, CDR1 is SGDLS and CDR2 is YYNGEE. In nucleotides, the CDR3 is TGTGCCAGCAGCGTCGGGACTAGCTCTTCCTATGAGCAGTTCTTC. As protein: CASSVGTSSSYEQFF.

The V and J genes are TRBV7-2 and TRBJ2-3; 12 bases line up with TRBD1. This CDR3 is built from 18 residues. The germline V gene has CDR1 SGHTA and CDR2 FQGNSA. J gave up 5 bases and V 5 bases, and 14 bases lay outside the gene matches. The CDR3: CASSLGVGTGGRRDTQYF. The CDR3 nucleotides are TGTGCCAGCAGCCTAGGCGTCGGGACAGGGGGCAGGAGAGATACGCAGTATTTT. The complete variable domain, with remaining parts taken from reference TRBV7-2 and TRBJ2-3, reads GAGVSQSPSNKVTEKGKDVELRCDPISGHTALYWYRQSLGQGLEFLIYFQGNSAPDKSGLPSDRFSAERTGGSVSTLTIQRTQQEDSAVYLCASSLGVGTGGRRDTQYFGPGTRLTVL.

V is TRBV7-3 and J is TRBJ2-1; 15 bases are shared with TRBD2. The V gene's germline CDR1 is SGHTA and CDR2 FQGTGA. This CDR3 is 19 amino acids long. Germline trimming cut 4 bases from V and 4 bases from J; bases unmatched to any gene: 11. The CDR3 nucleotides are TGTGCCAGCAGCTCTGGGACTAGCGGGGGGCATGTTTCGTACAATGAGCAGTTCTTC. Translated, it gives CASSSGTSGGHVSYNEQFF. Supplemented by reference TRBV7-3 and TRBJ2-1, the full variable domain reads GAGVSQTPSNKVTEKGKYVELRCDPISGHTALYWYRQSLGQGPEFLIYFQGTGAADDSGLPNDRFFAVRPEGSVSTLKIQRTERGDSAVYLCASSSGTSGGHVSYNEQFFGPGTRLTVL.

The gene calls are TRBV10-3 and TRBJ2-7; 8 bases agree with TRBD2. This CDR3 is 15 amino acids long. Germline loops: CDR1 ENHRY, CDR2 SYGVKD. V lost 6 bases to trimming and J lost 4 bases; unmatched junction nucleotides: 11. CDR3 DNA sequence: TGTGCCATCAGCTCGGGGGGGGAGAAAAAGTACGAGCAGTACTTC. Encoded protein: CAISSGGEKKYEQYF.

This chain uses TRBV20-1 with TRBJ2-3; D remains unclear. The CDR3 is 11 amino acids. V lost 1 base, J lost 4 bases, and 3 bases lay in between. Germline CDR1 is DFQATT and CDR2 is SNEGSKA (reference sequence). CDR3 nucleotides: TGCAGTGCTAGAGTCGCAGATACGCAGTATTTT. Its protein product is CSARVADTQYF.

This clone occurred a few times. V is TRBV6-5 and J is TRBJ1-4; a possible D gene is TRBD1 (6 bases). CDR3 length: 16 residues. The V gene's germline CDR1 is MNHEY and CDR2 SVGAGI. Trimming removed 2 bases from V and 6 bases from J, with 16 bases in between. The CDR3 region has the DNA TGTGCCAGCAGTTACGATTTAGGGACATCAGATGAAAAACTGTTTTTT. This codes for CASSYDLGTSDEKLFF.

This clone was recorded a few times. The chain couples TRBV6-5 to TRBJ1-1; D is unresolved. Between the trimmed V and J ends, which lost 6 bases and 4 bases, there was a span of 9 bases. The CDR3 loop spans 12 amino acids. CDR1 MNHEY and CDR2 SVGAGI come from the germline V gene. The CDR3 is CASRASPTEAFF. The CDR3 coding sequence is TGTGCCAGCAGAGCCAGCCCCACTGAAGCTTTCTTT.

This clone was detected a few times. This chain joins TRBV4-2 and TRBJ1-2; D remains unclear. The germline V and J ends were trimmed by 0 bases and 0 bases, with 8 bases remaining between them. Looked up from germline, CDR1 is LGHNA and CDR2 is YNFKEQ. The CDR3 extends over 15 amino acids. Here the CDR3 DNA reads TGTGCCAGCAGCCAAGATCCAACAGCTAACTATGGCTACACCTTC. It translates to CASSQDPTANYGYTF.

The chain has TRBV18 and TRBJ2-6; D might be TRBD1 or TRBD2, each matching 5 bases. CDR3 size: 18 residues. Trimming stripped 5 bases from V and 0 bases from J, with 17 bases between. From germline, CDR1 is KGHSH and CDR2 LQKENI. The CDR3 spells CASSFGTDGLSGANVLTF. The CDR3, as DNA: TGTGCCAGCTCATTTGGGACGGACGGTCTCTCTGGGGCCAACGTCCTGACTTTC.

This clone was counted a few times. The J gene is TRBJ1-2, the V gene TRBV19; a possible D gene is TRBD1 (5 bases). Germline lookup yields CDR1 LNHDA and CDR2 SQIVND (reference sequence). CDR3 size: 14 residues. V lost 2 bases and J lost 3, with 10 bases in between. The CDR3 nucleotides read TGTGCCAGTAGTATACTCGACAGAGACTATGGCTACACCTTC. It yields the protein CASSILDRDYGYTF. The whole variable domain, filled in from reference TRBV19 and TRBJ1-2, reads DGGITQSPKYLFRKEGQNVTLSCEQNLNHDAMYWYRQDPGQGLRLIYYSQIVNDFQKGDIAEGYSVSREKKESFPLTVTSAQKNPTAFYLCASSILDRDYGYTFGSGTRLTVV.